This T cell receptor (beta chain) came from a study of CD8 T cells in Susac syndrome. The wider study: Sequenced Susac syndrome patients included roughly 6 with clinically active disease and about eight in remission.

RNA in amounts of about 0.45 to 1 ug was reverse transcribed with random hexamers. It was immunoSEQ multiplex PCR that amplified TCR beta CDR3 across 54 Vbeta and 13 Jbeta. TCRdb used MiXCR to reprocess the immunoSEQ multiplex PCR reads, holding one entry per CDR3 protein. In the table there are more than 95,000 distinct CDR3 sequences, more than 90% of which are singletons. CDR1 and CDR2 (germline): SEHNR, FQNEAQ (reference sequence). J lost 2 bases, V lost 2 bases, and 5 bases had no gene match. The CDR3 covers 15 residues. J is TRBJ2-5 and V is TRBV7-9; 7 positions agree with TRBD1. The sequencing input was CD8+ T cells from PBMCs. The receptor's source is a human donor with Susac syndrome. The CDR3 sequence: CASSLPNRGQETQYF. CDR3 in DNA: TGTGCCAGCAGCTTACCTAACAGGGGACAAGAGACCCAGTACTTC.